Described below is a single TCR beta chain sequence and its context. Other DNA sequences within the sample encode an identical CDR3. Germline CDR1 KGHSH, CDR2 LQKENI. The CDR3 is 12 residues long. V lost 6 bases, J lost 3 bases, and 9 bases lay in between. These data originate in a study of shared clonotypes between healthy human individuals. Profiled with immunoSEQ multiplex PCR; TCRdb holds only in-frame clones, not every one. The sample carries 2,100,000 or so clones, 90% to 97% recorded once. CD4+ cells yielded CD45RA+ naive and CD45RA-negative memory subsets. Sequenced material: naive CD4+ T cells sorted from blood. The sample's subset: CD45RA+ positively selected. V and J are TRBV18 and TRBJ2-7, with D unresolved. This sequence was found in a man younger than 35 in good health. CDR3 region: CASSPTNYEQYF. The CDR3, as DNA: TGTGCCAGCTCCCCCACCAACTACGAGCAGTACTTC.